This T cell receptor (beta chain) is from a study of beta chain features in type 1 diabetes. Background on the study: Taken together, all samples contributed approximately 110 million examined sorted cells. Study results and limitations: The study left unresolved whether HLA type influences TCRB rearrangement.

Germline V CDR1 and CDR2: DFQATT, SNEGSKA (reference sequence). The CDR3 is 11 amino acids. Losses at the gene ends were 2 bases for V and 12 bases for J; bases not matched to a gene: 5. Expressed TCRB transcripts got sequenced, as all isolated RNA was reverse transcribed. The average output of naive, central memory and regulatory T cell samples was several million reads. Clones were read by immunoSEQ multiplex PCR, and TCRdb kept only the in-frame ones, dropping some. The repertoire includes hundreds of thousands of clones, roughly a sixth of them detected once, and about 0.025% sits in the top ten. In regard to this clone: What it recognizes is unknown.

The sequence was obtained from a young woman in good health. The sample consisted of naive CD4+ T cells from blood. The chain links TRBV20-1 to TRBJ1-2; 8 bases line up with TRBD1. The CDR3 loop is CSARRGTGHTF. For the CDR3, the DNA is TGCAGTGCTAGAAGGGGGACAGGACACACCTTC.